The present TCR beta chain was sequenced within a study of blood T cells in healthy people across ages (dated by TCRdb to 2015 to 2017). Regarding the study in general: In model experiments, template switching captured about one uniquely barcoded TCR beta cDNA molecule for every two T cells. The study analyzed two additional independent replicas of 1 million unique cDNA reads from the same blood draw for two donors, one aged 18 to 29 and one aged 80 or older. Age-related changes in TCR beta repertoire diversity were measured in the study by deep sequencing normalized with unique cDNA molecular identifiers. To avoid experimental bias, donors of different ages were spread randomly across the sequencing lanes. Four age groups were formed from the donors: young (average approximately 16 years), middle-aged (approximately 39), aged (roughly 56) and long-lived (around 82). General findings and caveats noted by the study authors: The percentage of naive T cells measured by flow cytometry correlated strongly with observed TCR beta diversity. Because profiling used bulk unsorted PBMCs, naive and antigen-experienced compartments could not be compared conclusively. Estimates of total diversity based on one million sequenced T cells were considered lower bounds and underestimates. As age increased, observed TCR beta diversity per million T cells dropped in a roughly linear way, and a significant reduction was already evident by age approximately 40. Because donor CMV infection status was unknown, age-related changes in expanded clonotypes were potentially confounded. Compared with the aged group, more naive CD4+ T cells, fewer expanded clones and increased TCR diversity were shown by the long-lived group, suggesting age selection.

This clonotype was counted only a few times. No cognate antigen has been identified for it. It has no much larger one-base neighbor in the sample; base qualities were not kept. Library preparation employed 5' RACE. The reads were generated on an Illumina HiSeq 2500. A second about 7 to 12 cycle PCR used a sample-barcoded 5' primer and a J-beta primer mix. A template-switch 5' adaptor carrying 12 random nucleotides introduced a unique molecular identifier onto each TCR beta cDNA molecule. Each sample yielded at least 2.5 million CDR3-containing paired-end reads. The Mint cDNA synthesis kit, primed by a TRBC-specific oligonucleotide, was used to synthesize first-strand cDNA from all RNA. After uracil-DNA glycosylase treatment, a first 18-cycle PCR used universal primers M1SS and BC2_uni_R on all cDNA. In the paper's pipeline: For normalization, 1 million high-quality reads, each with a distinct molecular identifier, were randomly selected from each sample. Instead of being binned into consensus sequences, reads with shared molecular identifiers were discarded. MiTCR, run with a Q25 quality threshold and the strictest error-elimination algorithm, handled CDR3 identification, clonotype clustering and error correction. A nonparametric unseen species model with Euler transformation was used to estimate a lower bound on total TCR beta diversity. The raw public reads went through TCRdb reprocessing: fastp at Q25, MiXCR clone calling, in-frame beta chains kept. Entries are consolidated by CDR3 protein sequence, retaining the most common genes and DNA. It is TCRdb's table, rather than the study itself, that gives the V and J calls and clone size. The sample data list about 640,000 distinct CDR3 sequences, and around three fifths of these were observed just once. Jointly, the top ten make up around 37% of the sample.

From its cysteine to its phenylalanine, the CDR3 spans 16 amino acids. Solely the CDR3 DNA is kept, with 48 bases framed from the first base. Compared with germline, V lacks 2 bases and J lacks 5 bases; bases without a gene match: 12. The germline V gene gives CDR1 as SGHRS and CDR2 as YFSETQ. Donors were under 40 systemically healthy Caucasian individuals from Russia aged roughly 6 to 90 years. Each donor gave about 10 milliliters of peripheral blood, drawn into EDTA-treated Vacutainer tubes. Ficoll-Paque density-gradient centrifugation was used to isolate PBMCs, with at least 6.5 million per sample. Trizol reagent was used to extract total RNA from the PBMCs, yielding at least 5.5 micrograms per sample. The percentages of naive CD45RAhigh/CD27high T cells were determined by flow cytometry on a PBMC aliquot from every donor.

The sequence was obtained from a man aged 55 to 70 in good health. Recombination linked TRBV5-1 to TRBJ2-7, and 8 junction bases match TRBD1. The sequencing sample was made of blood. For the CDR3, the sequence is CASSFMPGQGIHEQYF. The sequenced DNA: TGCGCCAGCAGCTTTATGCCCGGACAGGGAATCCACGAGCAGTACTTC.